This note documents a single T cell receptor (beta chain) sequence. The target antigen is unknown. The germline CDR1 and CDR2 sequences are DFQATT and SNEGSKA (reference sequence). V lost 3 bases, J lost 8 bases, and 11 bases stayed unmatched. The CDR3 runs 15 residues. This sample is part of a study of glioma-infiltrating T cells. Study results and limitations: Only very few CDR3 sequences appeared in both tissue and blood. Gliomas, especially low-grade, showed above-expected tissue-blood divergence; non-neoplastic patients showed below.

TCR alpha and beta CDR3 regions were amplified from RNA using iRepertoire nested multiplex PCR. One-step reverse transcription and amplification started from roughly 100-400 ng of tissue mRNA or PBMC total RNA. Using its own MiXCR run on the multiplex PCR reads, TCRdb lists one record per CDR3 protein. The sample lists 84,000 or so distinct CDR3 sequences; less than 30% were seen once. This sequence joins TRBV20-1 and TRBJ2-1; TRBD2 matches at 9 bases. Sequencing used glioma tissue, nonneoplastic brain tissue, or PBMCs (not recorded which). This TCR was sampled from a human donor with low-grade glioma or glioblastoma, undergoing nonglioma brain surgery, or in good health (not recorded which). This chain's CDR3 is CSASVGLASRHEQFF. The CDR3 DNA reads TGCAGTGCTAGCGTGGGACTAGCTAGTCGGCATGAGCAGTTCTTC.